The clone carrying this T cell receptor (beta chain) showed up many times. Its antigen is as yet unknown. These data come from a study of T cells in Graves' hyperthyroidism and ophthalmopathy. Study-level points and caveats: Using 13 V-J features, a model discriminated ophthalmopathy from stable hyperthyroidism.

The source material, RNA transcripts, was used to amplify TCR beta CDR3 regions. During a first-round RT-PCR of the TCR CDR3, the HTBI primer set was used. TCRdb redid the calling of the multiplex PCR reads with MiXCR, one entry per CDR3 protein. The repertoire holds about 110,000 distinct CDR3 sequences, roughly 15% seen once, with less than 50% in the top ten. V shed 3 bases, J shed 1 base, and the junction held 5 bases outside the gene matches. The CDR3 covers 16 residues. Germline loops: CDR1 SGHTA, CDR2 FQGNSA. It was uncontrolled infection, other autoimmune disease, pregnancy or lactation that excluded patients. PBMCs were sourced from more than 9 ml fresh peripheral blood.

Sample: blood. The source is a woman aged 45-60 years with Graves' hyperthyroidism. V gene TRBV7-2 combines with J gene TRBJ1-5; 8 nucleotides align to TRBD1. The CDR3: CASSFSGGWSNQPQHF. Written as DNA, the CDR3 is TGTGCCAGCAGCTTCTCAGGGGGCTGGAGCAATCAGCCCCAGCATTTT.